The 5 T cell receptor beta chains below were found in one sample sequenced in a study of blood T cell repertoires in COVID-19. Libraries were prepared by immunoSEQ multiplex PCR; TCRdb keeps only in-frame clonotypes and omits some of them. The table records roughly 500,000 clones, 70% to 90% of them present only once. Source material: PBMCs or T cells enriched from blood (not recorded which). These receptors originate from a middle-aged woman who had recovered from COVID-19.

This clone was counted a single time. The gene calls are TRBV11-2 and TRBJ2-7; 7 nucleotides agree with TRBD1. CDR1 is SGHAT, CDR2 FQNNGV, per germline. Trimming cost V 2 bases and J 1 base; bases outside gene matches: 2. The CDR3 runs 14 residues. DNA for the CDR3: TGTGCCAGCAGCTTAAACAGGGGATCCTACGAGCAGTACTTC. Amino acid sequence: CASSLNRGSYEQYF.

This rearrangement joins TRBV6-5 to TRBJ1-1, with D uncertain. V gave up 6 bases and J gave up 0 bases, with 11 bases separating them. Germline V gene data show CDR1 as MNHEY and CDR2 as SVGAGI. The CDR3 loop spans 14 amino acids. Here the CDR3 reads CASSDFSMNTEAFF. The CDR3 nucleotides are TGTGCCAGCAGCGACTTTTCTATGAACACTGAAGCTTTCTTT.

The genes are TRBV7-9 and TRBJ1-1, with a possible D match to TRBD1 (5 bases). The CDR3 length is 15 residues. Germline-derived CDR1 and CDR2 are SEHNR and FQNEAQ (reference sequence). V lost 5 bases to trimming and J lost 6 bases, with 19 bases between them. CDR3 region: CASSLTGGYGAEAFF. CDR3 nucleotide sequence: TGTGCCAGCAGCCTTACAGGAGGGTACGGCGCTGAAGCTTTCTTT.

The table lists this clone with a count of one. The gene calls are TRBV27 and TRBJ1-5; D possibly corresponds to TRBD1 (5 bases). V was shortened by 5 bases and J by 6 bases, with 11 bases between the two germline ends. Looked up from germline, CDR1 is MNHEY and CDR2 is SMNVEV (reference sequence). This CDR3 has 13 amino acids. CDR3 sequence (DNA): TGTGCCAGCAGTGTACTGGGGGGTCAGCCCCAGCATTTT. This encodes CASSVLGGQPQHF.

The CDR3 DNA follows: TGTGCCAGCAGCTTAAGTCGGCTAGCGGGAGGCATGGAGCAGTTCTTC. Its translation: CASSLSRLAGGMEQFF. The chain is built from TRBV7-9 and TRBJ2-1; 11 nucleotides line up with TRBD2. This CDR3 is 16 amino acids long. Germline CDR1 is SEHNR and CDR2 is FQNEAQ (reference sequence). V was pared by 2 bases and J by 10 bases, with 10 bases of the junction left unmatched.